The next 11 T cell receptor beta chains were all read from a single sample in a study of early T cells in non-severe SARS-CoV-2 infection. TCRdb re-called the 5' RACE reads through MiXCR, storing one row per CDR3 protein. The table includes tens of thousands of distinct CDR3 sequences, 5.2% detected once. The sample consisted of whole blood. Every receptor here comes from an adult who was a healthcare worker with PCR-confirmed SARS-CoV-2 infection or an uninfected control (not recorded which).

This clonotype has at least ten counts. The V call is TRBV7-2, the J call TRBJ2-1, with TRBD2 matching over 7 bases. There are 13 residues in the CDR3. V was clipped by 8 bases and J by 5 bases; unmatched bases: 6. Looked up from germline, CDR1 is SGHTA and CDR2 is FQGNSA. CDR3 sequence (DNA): TGTGCCAGCGTCTACCGGGGGGACAATGAGCAGTTCTTC. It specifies CASVYRGDNEQFF.

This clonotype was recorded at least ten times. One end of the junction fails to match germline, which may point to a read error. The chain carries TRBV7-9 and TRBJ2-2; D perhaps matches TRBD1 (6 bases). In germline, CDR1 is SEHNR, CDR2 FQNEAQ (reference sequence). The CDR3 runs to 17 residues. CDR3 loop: CASSFYGGQSNTGELFF. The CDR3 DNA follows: TGTGCCAGCAGCTTCTATGGAGGACAGTCGAACACCGGAGAGCTGTTTTTT. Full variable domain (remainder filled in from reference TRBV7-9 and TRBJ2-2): DTGVSQNPRHKITKRGQNVTFRCDPISEHNRLYWYRQTLGQGPEFLTYFQNEAQLEKSRLLSDRFSAERPKGSFSTLEIQRTEQGDSAMYLCASSFYGGQSNTGELFFGEGSRLTVL.

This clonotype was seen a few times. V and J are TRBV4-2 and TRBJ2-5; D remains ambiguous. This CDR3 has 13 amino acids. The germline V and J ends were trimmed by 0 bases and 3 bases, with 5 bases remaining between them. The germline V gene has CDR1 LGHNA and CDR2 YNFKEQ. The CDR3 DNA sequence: TGTGCCAGCAGCCAAGAGGACGAAGAGACCCAGTACTTC. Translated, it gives CASSQEDEETQYF.

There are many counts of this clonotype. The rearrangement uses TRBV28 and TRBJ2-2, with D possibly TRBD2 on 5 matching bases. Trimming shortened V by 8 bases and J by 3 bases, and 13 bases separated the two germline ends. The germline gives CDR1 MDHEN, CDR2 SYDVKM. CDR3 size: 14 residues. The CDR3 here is CASGSGSYTGELFF. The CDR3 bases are TGTGCCAGCGGGTCGGGATCATACACCGGGGAGCTGTTTTTT.

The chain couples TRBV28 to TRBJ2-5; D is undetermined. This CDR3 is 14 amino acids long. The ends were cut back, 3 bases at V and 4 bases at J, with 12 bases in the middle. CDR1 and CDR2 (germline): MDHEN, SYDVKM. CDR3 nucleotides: TGTGCCAGCAGTTTGTTTTCTTTTGGAGAGACCCAGTACTTC. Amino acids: CASSLFSFGETQYF.

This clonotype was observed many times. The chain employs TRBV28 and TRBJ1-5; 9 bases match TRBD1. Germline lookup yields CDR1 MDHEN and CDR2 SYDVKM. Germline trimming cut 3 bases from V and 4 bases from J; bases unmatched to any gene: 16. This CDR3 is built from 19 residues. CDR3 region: CASSFHIGRGQGGNQPQHF. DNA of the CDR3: TGTGCCAGCAGTTTCCACATCGGGAGGGGACAGGGTGGAAATCAGCCCCAGCATTTT.

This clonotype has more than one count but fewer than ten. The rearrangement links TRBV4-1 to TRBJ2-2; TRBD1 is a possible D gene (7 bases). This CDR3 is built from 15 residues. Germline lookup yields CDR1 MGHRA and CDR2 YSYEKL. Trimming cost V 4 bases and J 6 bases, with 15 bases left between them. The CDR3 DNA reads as TGCGCCAGCAGCCTAGCAGGGGGGATTTCCGGGGAGCTGTTTTTT. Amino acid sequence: CASSLAGGISGELFF.

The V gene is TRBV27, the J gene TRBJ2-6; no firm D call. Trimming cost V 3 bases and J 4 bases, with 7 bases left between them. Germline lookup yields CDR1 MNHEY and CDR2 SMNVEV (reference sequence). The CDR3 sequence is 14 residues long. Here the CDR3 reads CASSFTGGANVLTF. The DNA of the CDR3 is TGTGCCAGCAGTTTTACGGGCGGGGCCAACGTCCTGACTTTC.

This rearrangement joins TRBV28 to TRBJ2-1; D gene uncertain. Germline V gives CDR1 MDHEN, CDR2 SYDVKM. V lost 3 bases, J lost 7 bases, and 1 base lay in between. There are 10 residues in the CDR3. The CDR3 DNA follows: TGTGCCAGCAGTTTGAATGAGCAGTTCTTC. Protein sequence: CASSLNEQFF.

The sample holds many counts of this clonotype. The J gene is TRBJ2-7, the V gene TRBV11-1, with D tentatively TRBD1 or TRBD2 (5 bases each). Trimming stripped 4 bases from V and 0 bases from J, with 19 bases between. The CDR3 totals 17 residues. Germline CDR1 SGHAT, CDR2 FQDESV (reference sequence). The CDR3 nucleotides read TGTGCCAGCAGCTCGCGAGGGGCGGGCTCGAGCTCCTACGAGCAGTACTTC. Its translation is CASSSRGAGSSSYEQYF. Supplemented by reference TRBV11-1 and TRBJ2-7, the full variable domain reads EAEVAQSPRYKITEKSQAVAFWCDPISGHATLYWYRQILGQGPELLVQFQDESVVDDSQLPKDRFSAERLKGVDSTLKIQPAELGDSAMYLCASSSRGAGSSSYEQYFGPGTRLTVT.

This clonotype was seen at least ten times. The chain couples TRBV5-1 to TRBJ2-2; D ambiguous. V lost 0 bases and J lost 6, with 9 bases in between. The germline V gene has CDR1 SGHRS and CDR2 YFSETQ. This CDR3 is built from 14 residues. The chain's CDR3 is CASSLDNMAGELFF. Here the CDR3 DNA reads TGCGCCAGCAGCTTGGATAACATGGCCGGGGAGCTGTTTTTT.